This T cell receptor beta chain was sequenced in a study of control samples from healthy donors and cancer patients. Profiling relied on immunoSEQ multiplex PCR, and the TCRdb table lists in-frame clones only, not all of them. This table holds some 200,000 clones, 85% to 95% found once. CDR3 length: 15 residues. Germline trimming cut 3 bases from V and 4 bases from J; bases unmatched to any gene: 4. Per germline, CDR1 SGHTS and CDR2 YDEGEE. Sequenced material: blood. The chain has TRBV5-8 and TRBJ1-6; 7 bases are a match to TRBD1. The TCR sequence derives from a man in his forties or fifties in good health. The CDR3 region is CASSYRTGYNSPLHF. DNA for the CDR3: TGTGCCAGCAGCTATCGGACAGGATATAATTCACCCCTCCACTTT.